These 14 T cell receptor beta chains were all obtained from the same sample, sequenced in a study of T cell repertoires in cytomegalovirus infection. TCRdb re-analysed the reads in MiXCR, keeping a single row per CDR3 protein. Among around 900,000 distinct CDR3 sequences listed, less than 40% were seen once. What these receptors recognize is not known. The sample here was cultured CD8+ T cells from PBMCs, taken from culture after CMV antigen stimulation. These receptors came from a human donor in good health (CMV status not recorded). Some clones in this sample may be carry-over from other donors' samples.

This clonotype has ten or more counts. The chain carries TRBV5-4 and TRBJ2-3; TRBD2 matches at 10 bases. The germline V gene encodes CDR1 SGHNT and CDR2 YYREEE (reference sequence). This CDR3 comprises 19 residues. With V trimmed by 0 bases and J by 0 bases, 10 bases remained unmatched. This chain's CDR3 is CASSLAVSGGPHSTDTQYF. The DNA for the CDR3 is TGTGCCAGCAGCTTGGCTGTTAGCGGGGGGCCACATAGCACAGATACGCAGTATTTT. Variable domain in full (rest from reference TRBV5-4 and TRBJ2-3): ETGVTQSPTHLIKTRGQQVTLRCSSQSGHNTVSWYQQALGQGPQFIFQYYREEENGRGNFPPRFSGLQFPNYSSELNVNALELDDSALYLCASSLAVSGGPHSTDTQYFGPGTRLTVL.

The chain couples TRBV4-1 to TRBJ2-1; D remains ambiguous. The V gene lost 4 bases and the J gene lost 2 bases, with 9 bases spanning the gap. Germline lookup yields CDR1 MGHRA and CDR2 YSYEKL. This CDR3 region has 14 residues. CDR3 amino acids: CASSRTQTYNEQFF. The CDR3 DNA sequence: TGCGCCAGCAGCCGCACACAGACCTACAATGAGCAGTTCTTC.

This clonotype occurred many times. This chain uses TRBV7-6 with TRBJ2-5; maybe TRBD1 (6 bases). Germline loops: CDR1 SGHVS, CDR2 FNYEAQ. V lost 7 bases and J 1 base, leaving 10 bases between the germline ends. The CDR3 length is 13 residues. CDR3: CASTWTAQETQYF. CDR3 coding DNA: TGTGCCAGCACCTGGACAGCCCAAGAGACCCAGTACTTC.

The table lists this clonotype with a few counts. This rearrangement joins TRBV15 to TRBJ1-2; D possibly corresponds to TRBD1 (5 bases). Germline V lookup: CDR1 LNHNV, CDR2 YYDKDF (reference sequence). Trimming pared 2 bases from V and 10 bases from J, leaving 14 bases between. The CDR3 totals 13 residues. CDR3 nucleotides: TGTGCCACCAGCAGACGGGACTTTGAATCCTACACCTTC. This translates into CATSRRDFESYTF. Filled out from reference TRBV15 and TRBJ1-2, the complete variable domain reads DAMVIQNPRYQVTQFGKPVTLSCSQTLNHNVMYWYQQKSSQAPKLLFHYYDKDFNNEADTPDNFQSRRPNTSFCFLDIRSPGLGDTAMYLCATSRRDFESYTFGSGTRLTVV.

This sequence joins TRBV29-1 and TRBJ1-2, with 10 nucleotides matching TRBD1. This CDR3 is built from 14 residues. Unmatched junction bases numbered 9, after V lost 3 bases and J lost 8 bases. The germline gives CDR1 SQVTM, CDR2 ANQGSEA. The CDR3 sequence: CSVDPGQGLGGYTF. In DNA form, the CDR3 reads TGCAGCGTTGACCCGGGACAGGGGCTTGGAGGCTACACCTTC.

This clonotype was counted between two and nine times. The chain uses TRBV2 and TRBJ1-1; 8 positions agree with TRBD1. V dropped 7 bases and J dropped 11; count of bases not matched to a gene: 9. Germline assignment: CDR1 SNHLY and CDR2 FYNNEI. The CDR3 has 12 amino acids. CDR3 in DNA: TGTGCCAGCACCCCAACCAGGGGGCATGCTTTCTTT. Its protein product is CASTPTRGHAFF.

J is TRBJ2-2 and V is TRBV10-1; D gene unclear. Trimming removed 5 bases from V and 1 base from J, with 5 bases in between. This CDR3 contains 13 residues. Germline V gives CDR1 WNHNN, CDR2 SYGVQD (reference sequence). The CDR3 bases are TGCGCCAGCAGTCATATGAACACCGGGGAGCTGTTTTTT. Protein product: CASSHMNTGELFF.

In its sample, this clonotype was seen a few times. The genes are TRBV12-3 or TRBV12-4 and TRBJ2-1; 14 bases are a match to TRBD2. The V segment lost 3 bases and the J segment 10 bases; nucleotides outside the gene matches: 5. The CDR3 extends over 15 amino acids. CDR3 protein: CASSFRLAGGIEQFF. The CDR3 DNA sequence: TGTGCCAGCAGTTTCCGACTAGCGGGGGGGATCGAGCAGTTCTTC.

This clonotype was counted only a few times. V and J are TRBV5-1 and TRBJ1-1; 8 bases are shared with TRBD1. V shed 2 bases and J 0 bases; nucleotides not matched to a gene: 12. Germline values: CDR1 SGHRS, CDR2 YFSETQ. The CDR3 loop spans 18 amino acids. CDR3 DNA: TGCGCCAGCAGCTTTGTGGACAGGGTTGCGAACATGAACACTGAAGCTTTCTTT. It specifies CASSFVDRVANMNTEAFF.

This clonotype was counted between two and nine times. In nucleotides, the CDR3 is TGTGCCAGCAGCAACTTAAGGGGGGGTGGTCAGCCCCAGCATTTT. This gives the protein CASSNLRGGGQPQHF. This chain joins TRBV7-9 and TRBJ1-5; the D gene is possibly TRBD1 (6 bases). The CDR3 consists of 15 residues. Germline V CDR1 and CDR2: SEHNR, FQNEAQ (reference sequence). The V end lost 5 bases, the J end lost 6 bases, and 17 bases lay between the germline ends. The full variable domain, rest sourced from reference TRBV7-9 and TRBJ1-5, is DTGVSQNPRHKITKRGQNVTFRCDPISEHNRLYWYRQTLGQGPEFLTYFQNEAQLEKSRLLSDRFSAERPKGSFSTLEIQRTEQGDSAMYLCASSNLRGGGQPQHFGDGTRLSIL.

The rearrangement uses TRBV5-1 and TRBJ2-3; 11 bases agree with TRBD2. The V gene end was trimmed by 3 bases and the J gene end by 4 bases; junction bases not matched to a gene: 7. The CDR3 contains 16 residues. In germline, CDR1 is SGHRS, CDR2 YFSETQ. Written as DNA, the CDR3 is TGCGCCAGCAGCTCCGGTAGCGGGGGGGCGCCAGATACGCAGTATTTT. Protein product: CASSSGSGGAPDTQYF.

In DNA, the CDR3 is TGTGCCAGCCTTAAAGGCGGAGGGAACTCCTACAATGAGCAGTTCTTC. Translation: CASLKGGGNSYNEQFF. The rearrangement links TRBV27 to TRBJ2-1, with TRBD2 as a possible D gene (6 bases). Germline CDR1 reads MNHEY; CDR2 reads SMNVEV (reference sequence). Trimming removed 8 bases from V and 0 bases from J, with 17 bases in between. The length of the CDR3 is 16 residues.

V is TRBV19 and J is TRBJ2-1, with D perhaps matching TRBD1 or TRBD2 (5 bases each). The length of the CDR3 is 12 residues. With 4 bases removed from V and 8 bases from J, the gap between germline ends came to 9 bases. Germline CDR1 and CDR2: LNHDA and SQIVND (reference sequence). CDR3 DNA: TGTGCCAGTAGTAACCGGGGCTATGAGCAGTTCTTC. This gives the protein CASSNRGYEQFF.

This clonotype was seen a few times. The rearrangement joins TRBV4-1 to TRBJ2-1, with 9 nucleotides matching TRBD2. V shed 4 bases, J shed 8 bases, and the junction held 9 bases outside the gene matches. Germline lookup yields CDR1 MGHRA and CDR2 YSYEKL. CDR3 size: 15 residues. CDR3 sequence: CASSRGGGAIDEQFF. In nucleotides, the CDR3 is TGCGCCAGCAGCCGAGGCGGGGGGGCTATTGATGAGCAGTTCTTC.